The 29 T cell receptor beta chains below all came from one sample that was sequenced in a study of CD8+ T cells in alopecia areata. Following RNA extraction, reverse transcription yielded cDNA that acted as the sequencing template. Profiled with immunoSEQ multiplex PCR; TCRdb holds only in-frame clones, not every one. The data hold 130,000 to 150,000 clones, with around 47% observed a single time. Material: CD4+ T cells sorted from blood. The receptors here all came from a human donor with alopecia areata.

The chain links TRBV6-5 to TRBJ2-7; 7 positions agree with TRBD1. The CDR3 extends over 15 amino acids. Per the germline V gene, CDR1 is MNHEY and CDR2 is SVGAGI. V was clipped by 5 bases and J by 6 bases; unmatched bases: 13. The CDR3 nucleotides read TGTGCCAGCAGTATCGGGACAGCAAGTGAGGGCGAGCAGTACTTC. Amino acids: CASSIGTASEGEQYF.

V is TRBV20-1 and J is TRBJ2-1; D is unclear. V was clipped by 2 bases and J by 9 bases, with 8 bases between them. Germline lookup yields CDR1 DFQATT and CDR2 SNEGSKA (reference sequence). The CDR3 length is 11 residues. The chain's CDR3 is CSARSKFEQFF. CDR3 bases: TGCAGTGCTAGATCCAAGTTTGAGCAGTTCTTC.

The chain couples TRBV9 to TRBJ1-2; D is possibly TRBD1 (5 bases). V gave up 0 bases and J gave up 4 bases, with 10 bases separating them. The germline CDR1 and CDR2 sequences are SGDLS and YYNGEE. CDR3 length equals 14 residues. The CDR3 sequence is CASSVGLQGYGYTF. In nucleotides, the CDR3 is TGTGCCAGCAGCGTAGGTCTCCAGGGCTATGGCTACACCTTC.

This clone was detected only a few times. The chain uses TRBV19 and TRBJ2-1, with TRBD2 identical over 15 bases. The CDR3 has 16 residues. Germline V gene lookup returns CDR1 LNHDA and CDR2 SQIVND (reference sequence). The V gene end was trimmed by 7 bases and the J gene end by 9 bases; junction bases not matched to a gene: 10. The CDR3 spells CASTSVGLAGGGEQFF. In nucleotides, the CDR3 is TGTGCCAGTACTTCCGTGGGACTAGCGGGAGGAGGTGAGCAGTTCTTC.

In this sample, this clone turned up a few times. The CDR3 protein is CASSYKSGLYGYTF. CDR3 nucleotides: TGTGCCAGCAGTTACAAGTCCGGGCTCTATGGCTACACCTTC. The chain is built from TRBV6-5 and TRBJ1-2; the D is unclear. Germline V lookup: CDR1 MNHEY, CDR2 SVGAGI. The ends were cut back, 2 bases at V and 4 bases at J, with 11 bases in the middle. This CDR3 region has 14 residues.

This clone was seen only a few times. V gene TRBV11-1 combines with J gene TRBJ2-7; possibly TRBD1 or TRBD2 for D (6 bases each). This CDR3 contains 15 residues. Germline CDR1 SGHAT, CDR2 FQDESV (reference sequence). The ends were cut back, 5 bases at V and 0 bases at J, with 14 bases in the middle. CDR3 region: CASSPEGGGSYEQYF. The CDR3 region has the DNA TGTGCCAGCAGCCCGGAAGGAGGGGGCTCCTACGAGCAGTACTTC.

This clone came up a few times. The chain has TRBV11-2 and TRBJ2-1, with 11 bases lining up with TRBD2. V shed 3 bases, J shed 2 bases, and the junction held 3 bases outside the gene matches. CDR1 and CDR2 (germline): SGHAT, FQNNGV. The CDR3 extends over 16 amino acids. The CDR3 nucleotides read TGTGCCAGCAGCTTCTTACTAGCGGGAGCCTACAATGAGCAGTTCTTC. Its translation: CASSFLLAGAYNEQFF.

The rearrangement links TRBV28 to TRBJ2-3; D possibly corresponds to TRBD2 (7 bases). Germline lookup yields CDR1 MDHEN and CDR2 SYDVKM. This CDR3 contains 15 residues. V lost 8 bases and J 2 bases, leaving 17 bases between the germline ends. This CDR3 reads CASLQRGADTDTQYF. The CDR3, as DNA: TGTGCCAGCCTTCAACGGGGGGCCGACACAGATACGCAGTATTTT.

Only a few counts were recorded for this clone. This sequence joins TRBV7-2 and TRBJ2-7; D possibly corresponds to TRBD2 (5 bases). CDR3 length equals 15 residues. V lost 1 base to trimming and J lost 2 bases, with 12 bases between them. Germline V gives CDR1 SGHTA, CDR2 FQGNSA. As DNA, the CDR3 is TGTGCCAGCAGCTTAGATGTCAGGAGGACCTACGAGCAGTACTTC. Its translation is CASSLDVRRTYEQYF.

This clone came up a few times. This chain joins TRBV29-1 and TRBJ2-1, with 7 bases aligning to TRBD2. The CDR3 is made up of 14 amino acids. CDR1 is SQVTM, CDR2 ANQGSEA, per germline. Unmatched junction bases numbered 5, after V lost 1 base and J lost 5 bases. This CDR3 reads CSVEALAANNEQFF. CDR3 bases: TGCAGCGTTGAAGCTCTAGCGGCTAACAATGAGCAGTTCTTC.

The chain employs TRBV5-1 and TRBJ2-1; the D is unclear. Per germline, CDR1 SGHRS and CDR2 YFSETQ. Trimming took off 2 bases at V and 8 bases at J, with 11 bases between the two ends. The CDR3 contains 13 residues. For the CDR3, the DNA is TGCGCCAGCAGCTTAGGTCTAGAGTATGAGCAGTTCTTC. Translation: CASSLGLEYEQFF.

The CDR3 nucleotides read TGTGCCAGCAGCTTACTTGTGGGGGCAGAGACCCAGTACTTC. Translation gives CASSLLVGAETQYF. The V gene is TRBV7-2, the J gene TRBJ2-5, with TRBD1 as a possible D gene (6 bases). The CDR3 totals 14 residues. Germline CDR1 is SGHTA and CDR2 is FQGNSA. Trimming shortened V by 2 bases and J by 4 bases, and 11 bases separated the two germline ends.

This chain joins TRBV7-3 and TRBJ2-3; TRBD2 matches at 9 bases. J lost 6 bases, V lost 2 bases, and 9 bases had no gene match. Germline V gene sequence: CDR1 SGHTA, CDR2 FQGTGA. CDR3 size: 16 residues. In nucleotides, the CDR3 is TGTGCCAGCAGCTTAGTTGCGGGAGGGCCTGCGGATACGCAGTATTTT. Translated, it gives CASSLVAGGPADTQYF.

The rearrangement joins TRBV6-4 to TRBJ2-1; possible D gene TRBD1, 6 bases. V was cut by 2 bases and J by 5 bases, with 10 bases left in between. In germline, CDR1 is MRHNA, CDR2 SNTAGT. The CDR3 is made up of 14 amino acids. The CDR3 DNA is TGTGCCAGCAGTGACACAGGGTGGGACAATGAGCAGTTCTTC. This translates into CASSDTGWDNEQFF.

The chain has TRBV4-2 and TRBJ2-7, with D hard to call. CDR3 length: 14 amino acids. V was trimmed by 0 bases and J by 3 bases, leaving 9 bases between them. Germline lookup yields CDR1 LGHNA and CDR2 YNFKEQ. CDR3 sequence: CASSQEGRNYEQYF. The CDR3 DNA sequence: TGTGCCAGCAGCCAAGAAGGTCGTAACTACGAGCAGTACTTC.

J is TRBJ2-1 and V is TRBV5-1; D gene uncertain. Germline V gene data show CDR1 as SGHRS and CDR2 as YFSETQ. The ends were cut back, 0 bases at V and 0 bases at J, with 7 bases in the middle. This CDR3 has 15 residues. Here the CDR3 reads CASSLGLSSYNEQFF. The CDR3, as DNA: TGCGCCAGCAGCTTGGGGCTGAGCTCCTACAATGAGCAGTTCTTC.

J is TRBJ1-1 and V is TRBV30; D remains ambiguous. V was cut by 0 bases and J by 13 bases, with 12 bases left in between. Germline CDR1 GTSNPN, CDR2 SVGIG (reference sequence). CDR3 length: 11 amino acids. The CDR3 sequence is CAWSVLLRRFF. The CDR3 DNA reads as TGTGCCTGGAGTGTATTGCTTAGACGTTTCTTT.

The chain recombines TRBV20-1 with TRBJ1-2; D not certain. The germline V gene has CDR1 DFQATT and CDR2 SNEGSKA (reference sequence). This CDR3 spans 11 amino acids. The V gene lost 3 bases and the J gene lost 5 bases, with 7 bases spanning the gap. In nucleotides, the CDR3 is TGCAGTGCTAGCGAGTCTTATGGCTACACCTTC. Translated, it gives CSASESYGYTF.

There are a few counts of this clone. V and J are TRBV7-8 and TRBJ2-7; 10 bases agree with TRBD2. The junction had 8 bases not matched to a gene; V was cut back by 6 bases and J by 3 bases. This CDR3 has 15 amino acids. The germline gives CDR1 SGHVS, CDR2 FQNEAQ. The CDR3 protein is CASRWTSGGDYEQYF. The CDR3 bases are TGTGCCAGCAGATGGACTAGCGGCGGAGACTACGAGCAGTACTTC.

V gene TRBV19 combines with J gene TRBJ1-2; TRBD1 might be the D (6 bases). Germline assignment: CDR1 LNHDA and CDR2 SQIVND (reference sequence). This CDR3 has 14 amino acids. The ends were cut back, 1 base at V and 8 bases at J, with 14 bases in the middle. CDR3 amino acids: CASSIGLQGGGYTF. In nucleotides, the CDR3 is TGTGCCAGTAGTATAGGGTTACAGGGAGGAGGCTACACCTTC.

The chain is built from TRBV28 and TRBJ1-5; D remains unclear. Germline CDR1 MDHEN, CDR2 SYDVKM. The V end was cut by 7 bases, the J end by 0 bases, with 7 bases between. There are 13 residues in the CDR3. CDR3 DNA sequence: TGTGCCAGCACCATTTATAGCAATCAGCCCCAGCATTTT. This encodes CASTIYSNQPQHF.

The chain combines TRBV20-1 with TRBJ2-3; D is unclear. The CDR3 spans 8 residues. Germline CDR1 and CDR2: DFQATT and SNEGSKA (reference sequence). CDR3 bases: TGCAGCCCAGATACGCAGTATTTT. As protein: CSPDTQYF.

This chain uses TRBV6-1 with TRBJ2-6, with unresolved D. Germline assignment: CDR1 MNHNS and CDR2 SASEGT. CDR3 size: 15 residues. Trimming took off 1 base at V and 3 bases at J, with 7 bases between the two ends. The CDR3 nucleotides read TGTGCCAGCAGTGAAGGATTCGGTGGGGCCAACGTCCTGACTTTC. Its protein is CASSEGFGGANVLTF.

CDR3 in DNA: TGTGCCAGCAGTCGGGGGACAACCAGCAATCAGCCCCAGCATTTT. It yields the protein CASSRGTTSNQPQHF. The genes are TRBV28 and TRBJ1-5; possibly TRBD1 for D (6 bases). Per the germline V gene, CDR1 is MDHEN and CDR2 is SYDVKM. The CDR3 runs 15 residues. Trimming left V 5 bases short and J 1 base short, with 12 bases between.

A few counts support this clone. The chain uses TRBV13 and TRBJ1-5; the D is unclear. The CDR3 extends over 13 amino acids. Looked up from germline, CDR1 is PRHDT and CDR2 is FYEKMQ (reference sequence). The V and J ends lost 3 bases and 6 bases respectively, with 9 bases between them. Here the CDR3 DNA reads TGTGCCAGCAGCTTCGAGCAGCGTCAGCCCCAGCATTTT. Amino acids: CASSFEQRQPQHF.

This chain links TRBV28 with TRBJ2-3; possibly TRBD1 for D (5 bases). V lost 8 bases and J lost 2, with 8 bases in between. The germline V gene has CDR1 MDHEN and CDR2 SYDVKM. The CDR3 is made up of 12 amino acids. DNA for the CDR3: TGTGCCAGCGCAGGGAACACAGATACGCAGTATTTT. Translation gives CASAGNTDTQYF.

The chain uses TRBV7-3 and TRBJ2-1; 7 bases line up with TRBD1. CDR3 length equals 14 residues. The ends lost 0 bases at V and 4 bases at J; junction bases unmatched: 0. The germline CDR1 and CDR2 sequences are SGHTA and FQGTGA. CDR3 in amino acids: CASSLTQGYNEQFF. The CDR3 DNA reads TGTGCCAGCAGCTTAACACAGGGGTACAATGAGCAGTTCTTC.

The CDR3 sequence is CASSPLLSGGDTQYF. Here the CDR3 DNA reads TGTGCCAGCTCACCACTCCTTAGCGGCGGAGATACGCAGTATTTT. The rearrangement joins TRBV18 to TRBJ2-3; the D gene is possibly TRBD2 (6 bases). The CDR3 has 15 residues. Germline values: CDR1 KGHSH, CDR2 LQKENI. Trimming stripped 1 base from V and 5 bases from J, with 13 bases between.

The CDR3 DNA reads as TGTGCCAGTAGTCATGGCGGGACGATCTTCAACGGAGCATTCTTC. Its translation is CASSHGGTIFNGAFF. The J gene is TRBJ2-1, the V gene TRBV19; D may be TRBD2 (6 bases). This CDR3 has 15 residues. V shed 5 bases and J shed 16 bases, with 27 bases lying between them. Germline CDR1 and CDR2: LNHDA and SQIVND (reference sequence).